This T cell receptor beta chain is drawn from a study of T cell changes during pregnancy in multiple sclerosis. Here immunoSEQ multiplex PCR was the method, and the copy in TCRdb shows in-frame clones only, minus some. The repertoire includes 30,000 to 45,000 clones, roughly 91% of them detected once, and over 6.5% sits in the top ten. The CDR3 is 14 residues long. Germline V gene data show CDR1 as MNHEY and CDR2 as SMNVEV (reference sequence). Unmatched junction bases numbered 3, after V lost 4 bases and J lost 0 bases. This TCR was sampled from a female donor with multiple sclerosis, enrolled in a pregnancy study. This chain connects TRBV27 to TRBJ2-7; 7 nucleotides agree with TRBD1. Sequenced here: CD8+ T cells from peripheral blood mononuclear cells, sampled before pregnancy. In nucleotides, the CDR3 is TGTGCCAGCAGTTCCTGGGACAGCTCCTACGAGCAGTACTTC. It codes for CASSSWDSSYEQYF.